This TCR beta chain was identified in a study of T cell repertoires in cytomegalovirus infection. About the research overall: It can be stated that public TCR beta signatures indicated CMV infection as well as a matching HLA type.

TCRdb re-derived calls from the reads in MiXCR, one entry per CDR3 protein. The data contain 700,000 to 900,000 distinct CDR3 sequences, 25% to 35% of them seen just once; the ten biggest clones take up roughly 13%. Germline lookup yields CDR1 SGHKS and CDR2 YYEKEE (reference sequence). The CDR3 runs to 16 residues. V was shortened by 0 bases and J by 5 bases, with 15 bases between the two germline ends. This clonotype occurred a few times. Its matching antigen is unknown. The study, taken as a whole, reports: In two of eight donors, the top clonotype was HLA-C-restricted CMV-specific.

This clonotype originated in a human donor in good health (CMV status not recorded). Some clones in this sample may be carry-over from other donors' samples. This sequence joins TRBV5-5 and TRBJ2-1; a possible D gene is TRBD2 (6 bases). The sample consisted of cultured CD8+ T cells from PBMCs, taken from culture after CMV antigen stimulation. CDR3 protein: CASSLGSASADNEQFF. The CDR3 DNA sequence: TGTGCCAGCAGCTTGGGGTCGGCTAGCGCAGACAATGAGCAGTTCTTC.